This note documents a single TCR beta chain sequence. What it recognizes is unknown. The data are from a study of a mutant IDH1 vaccine in newly diagnosed glioma. The overall study: The start of vaccination came 4-6 weeks after radiotherapy alone, or with temozolomide cycles. Sex among treated patients split around 60% male, roughly 38% female; mean age was approximately 40 years. Study findings and constraints: Among top peripheral T cell clonotypes, changes seemed unrelated to pseudoprogression.

Measured with immunoSEQ multiplex PCR; TCRdb has only the in-frame clones, and not every one. This sample has about 56,000 clones, with 75% found just once. The time point denotes: week 47, end of study. Vaccination comprised doses that each held 300 ug of mutant IDH1 20-mer peptide, plus topical imiquimod. Weeks 1, 3, 5, 7, 11, 15, 19 and 23 were when patients received their eight vaccinations. With V trimmed by 0 bases and J by 4 bases, 6 bases remained unmatched. CDR1 and CDR2 (germline): WSHSY, SAAADI. This CDR3 is built from 15 residues. The chain employs TRBV10-2 and TRBJ2-7, with TRBD1 identical over 7 bases. Sample: PBMCs, taken from a glioma patient whose treatment included an IDH1 peptide vaccine. This clonotype was sampled from a man aged 45-65 years with glioma. DNA of the CDR3: TGCGCCAGCAGTGAGTCAGGGGGCGAGCGATACGAGCAGTACTTC. Its protein product is CASSESGGERYEQYF.